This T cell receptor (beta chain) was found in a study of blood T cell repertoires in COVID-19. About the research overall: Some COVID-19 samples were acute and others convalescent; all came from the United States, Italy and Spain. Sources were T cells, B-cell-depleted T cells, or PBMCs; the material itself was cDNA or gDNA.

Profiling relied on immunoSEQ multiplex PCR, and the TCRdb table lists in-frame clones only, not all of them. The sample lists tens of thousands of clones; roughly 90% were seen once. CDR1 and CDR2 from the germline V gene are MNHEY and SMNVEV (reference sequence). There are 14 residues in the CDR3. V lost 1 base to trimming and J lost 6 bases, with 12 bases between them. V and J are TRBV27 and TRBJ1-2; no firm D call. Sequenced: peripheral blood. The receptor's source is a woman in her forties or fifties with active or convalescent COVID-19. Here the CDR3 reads CASSLFPVQHGYTF. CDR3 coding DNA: TGTGCCAGCAGTTTATTTCCGGTCCAACATGGCTACACCTTC.